These 18 T cell receptor beta chains were all obtained from the same sample, sequenced in a study of blood T cells in healthy people across ages. Alongside a J-beta primer mix, a sample-barcoded 5' primer served in a second PCR lasting roughly 6 to 11 cycles. A single record per CDR3 protein comes from TCRdb applying MiXCR to the 5' RACE reads. The table has some 1.5 million distinct CDR3 sequences, less than 45% seen once. Sequencing was performed on blood. All receptors come from a woman aged 18-35 years in good health.

The chain recombines TRBV4-3 with TRBJ1-4, with D possibly being TRBD1 (5 bases). The V end was cut by 0 bases, the J end by 0 bases, with 11 bases between. This CDR3 contains 17 residues. Germline CDR1 is LGHNA and CDR2 is YSLEER. The CDR3: CASSQDLGPPTNEKLFF. CDR3 coding DNA: TGCGCCAGCAGCCAAGACCTGGGACCGCCAACTAATGAAAAACTGTTTTTT.

The chain uses TRBV7-9 and TRBJ1-5; D possibly corresponds to TRBD1 (5 bases). V was shortened by 5 bases and J by 2 bases, with 13 bases between the two germline ends. Germline V gene data show CDR1 as SEHNR and CDR2 as FQNEAQ (reference sequence). The CDR3 has 15 residues. CDR3 nucleotide sequence: TGTGCCAGCAGCCCCGGGGGGACGGGCAATCAGCCCCAGCATTTT. As protein: CASSPGGTGNQPQHF.

This clonotype was seen a few times. The rearrangement uses TRBV12-3 or TRBV12-4 and TRBJ1-4; possibly TRBD1 for D (6 bases). V lost 3 bases and J 8 bases, leaving 13 bases between the germline ends. CDR3 length: 14 residues. CDR3 coding DNA: TGTGCCAGCAGTTTTGGACAGCCTTCGGAAAAACTGTTTTTT. Encoded protein: CASSFGQPSEKLFF.

This chain links TRBV12-3 or TRBV12-4 with TRBJ2-5; perhaps TRBD2 as D (5 bases). This CDR3 has 15 amino acids. V lost 6 bases, J lost 1 base, and 15 bases lay in between. For the CDR3, the DNA is TGTGCCAGCAGGAAACAAGGGCGGGCCCAAGAGACCCAGTACTTC. Encoded protein: CASRKQGRAQETQYF.

V is TRBV2 and J is TRBJ1-2, with TRBD1 matching over 7 bases. V lost 10 bases and J lost 1; bases outside the gene matches: 6. In germline, CDR1 is SNHLY, CDR2 FYNNEI. This CDR3 is 13 amino acids long. The CDR3 is CAKTGTVNYGYTF. Written as DNA, the CDR3 is TGTGCCAAAACGGGGACAGTTAACTATGGCTACACCTTC. The complete variable domain, with remaining parts taken from reference TRBV2 and TRBJ1-2, reads EPEVTQTPSHQVTQMGQEVILRCVPISNHLYFYWYRQILGQKVEFLVSFYNNEISEKSEIFDDQFSVERPDGSNFTLKIRSTKLEDSAMYFCAKTGTVNYGYTFGSGTRLTVV.

This chain connects TRBV10-2 to TRBJ1-5, with no clear D. The CDR3 is made up of 14 amino acids. The V end was cut by 3 bases, the J end by 7 bases, with 13 bases between. Germline assignment: CDR1 WSHSY and CDR2 SAAADI. In DNA, the CDR3 is TGCGCCAGCAGTGAAGGACGGGTCTGGCAGCCCCAGCATTTT. It is translated as CASSEGRVWQPQHF.

A note on this clonotype: This may stem from a read error, because a much larger clone lies one nucleotide away. The chain combines TRBV20-1 with TRBJ2-2; TRBD1 is a possible D gene (6 bases). Germline loops: CDR1 DFQATT, CDR2 SNEGSKA (reference sequence). The V gene lost 4 bases and the J gene lost 3 bases, with 12 bases spanning the gap. The CDR3 is made up of 14 amino acids. CDR3 sequence: CSANGGQDTGELFF. For the CDR3, the DNA is TGCAGTGCTAATGGGGGACAAGACACCGGGGAGCTGTTTTTT.

This clonotype has only a few counts. This chain uses TRBV2 with TRBJ2-1; 8 bases agree with TRBD1. CDR3 length: 15 residues. J was trimmed by 4 bases and V by 6 bases; bases with no gene match: 8. The germline gives CDR1 SNHLY, CDR2 FYNNEI. CDR3 loop: CASRIDRGNYNEQFF. Written as DNA, the CDR3 is TGTGCCAGCAGAATCGACAGGGGAAATTACAATGAGCAGTTCTTC.

This chain joins TRBV3-1 and TRBJ1-1; D remains unclear. The CDR3 length is 13 residues. CDR1 is LGHDT, CDR2 YNNKEL, per germline (reference sequence). V was clipped by 4 bases and J by 7 bases, with 13 bases between them. This CDR3 is CASSRRGQREAFF. CDR3 sequence (DNA): TGTGCCAGCAGCCGCCGAGGCCAGCGTGAAGCTTTCTTT.

This chain joins TRBV12-3 or TRBV12-4 and TRBJ2-7; possible D gene TRBD1, 5 bases. The ends were cut back, 0 bases at V and 2 bases at J, with 17 bases in the middle. This CDR3 region has 17 residues. DNA for the CDR3: TGTGCCAGCAGTTTAGCGGGGTCAATGAAGGGGACCTACGAGCAGTACTTC. As protein: CASSLAGSMKGTYEQYF.

This clonotype was picked up a small number of times. The V call is TRBV27, the J call TRBJ2-3; 8 bases are shared with TRBD2. This CDR3 spans 14 amino acids. Germline trimming cut 5 bases from V and 7 bases from J; bases unmatched to any gene: 8. Germline V gene data show CDR1 as MNHEY and CDR2 as SMNVEV (reference sequence). CDR3 loop: CASSVRGGPNTQYF. The CDR3 nucleotides are TGTGCCAGCAGTGTCCGGGGGGGCCCGAATACGCAGTATTTT.

The rearrangement links TRBV20-1 to TRBJ2-4; 7 nucleotides match TRBD2. V shed 3 bases and J 1 base; nucleotides not matched to a gene: 6. Germline CDR1 and CDR2: DFQATT and SNEGSKA (reference sequence). The CDR3 is 15 residues long. The CDR3 spells CSASDGGMAKNIQYF. In nucleotides, the CDR3 is TGCAGTGCTAGCGACGGGGGGATGGCCAAAAACATTCAGTACTTC.

The J gene is TRBJ1-2, the V gene TRBV7-9; tentative D call: TRBD1 (5 bases). The CDR3 has 14 amino acids. The germline CDR1 and CDR2 sequences are SEHNR and FQNEAQ (reference sequence). Trimming cost V 8 bases and J 2 bases, with 15 bases left between them. The CDR3 is CASDLGAGNYGYTF. CDR3 bases: TGTGCCAGCGACCTTGGGGCAGGGAACTATGGCTACACCTTC.

The chain joins TRBV7-9 to TRBJ1-2; unclear D gene. The germline V and J ends were trimmed by 4 bases and 8 bases, with 11 bases remaining between them. CDR3 length: 12 amino acids. CDR1 and CDR2 (germline): SEHNR, FQNEAQ (reference sequence). This CDR3 is CASSSNNRGYTF. The CDR3 DNA reads as TGTGCCAGCAGCTCAAACAACAGAGGCTACACCTTC.

This chain links TRBV7-9 with TRBJ2-4, with 8 positions matching TRBD1. The CDR3 is made up of 16 amino acids. V shed 8 bases and J 0 bases; nucleotides not matched to a gene: 9. CDR1 and CDR2 (germline): SEHNR, FQNEAQ (reference sequence). CDR3 bases: TGTGCCAGCGGATCAGGGGGCCCTTTAGCCAAAAACATTCAGTACTTC. Translated, it gives CASGSGGPLAKNIQYF.

The chain couples TRBV12-3 or TRBV12-4 to TRBJ2-7; tentatively, D is TRBD2 (5 bases). The CDR3 loop spans 18 amino acids. The germline V and J ends were trimmed by 6 bases and 1 base, with 25 bases remaining between them. The CDR3 sequence: CASSWTGTRTLGSYEQYF. CDR3 DNA: TGTGCCAGCAGCTGGACTGGCACAAGGACTTTAGGATCCTACGAGCAGTACTTC.

The chain recombines TRBV20-1 with TRBJ2-2, with 8 bases fitting TRBD2. Germline CDR1 DFQATT, CDR2 SNEGSKA (reference sequence). The CDR3 covers 16 residues. Trimming removed 2 bases from V and 3 bases from J; junction bases left unmatched: 8. The DNA of the CDR3 is TGCAGTGCTAGACGGGCGGGGGGAATCTACACCGGGGAGCTGTTTTTT. Encoded protein: CSARRAGGIYTGELFF.

This clonotype was counted between two and nine times. The chain uses TRBV7-9 and TRBJ2-5; a weak D match, TRBD2 (6 bases). The CDR3 is 15 amino acids. V shed 7 bases and J shed 1 base, with 16 bases lying between them. From germline, CDR1 is SEHNR and CDR2 FQNEAQ (reference sequence). CDR3 residues: CASNLGRERQETQYF. The DNA of the CDR3 is TGTGCCAGCAACCTGGGCCGGGAGCGCCAAGAGACCCAGTACTTC.